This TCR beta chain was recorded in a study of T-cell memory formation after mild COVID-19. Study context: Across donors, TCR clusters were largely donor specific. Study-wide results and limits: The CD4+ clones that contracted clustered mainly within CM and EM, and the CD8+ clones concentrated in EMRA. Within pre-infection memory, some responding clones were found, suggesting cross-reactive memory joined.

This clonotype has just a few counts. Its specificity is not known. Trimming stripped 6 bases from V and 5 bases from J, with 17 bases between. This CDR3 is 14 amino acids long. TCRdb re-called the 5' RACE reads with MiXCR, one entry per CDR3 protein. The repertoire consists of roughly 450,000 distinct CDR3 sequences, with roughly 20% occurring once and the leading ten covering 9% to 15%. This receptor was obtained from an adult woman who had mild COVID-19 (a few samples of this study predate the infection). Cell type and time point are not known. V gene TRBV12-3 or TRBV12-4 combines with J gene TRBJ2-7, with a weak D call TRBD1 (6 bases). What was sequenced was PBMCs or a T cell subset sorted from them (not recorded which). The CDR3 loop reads CASSYAGARNEQYF. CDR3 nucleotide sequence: TGTGCCAGCAGCTATGCAGGGGCTAGGAACGAGCAGTACTTC.